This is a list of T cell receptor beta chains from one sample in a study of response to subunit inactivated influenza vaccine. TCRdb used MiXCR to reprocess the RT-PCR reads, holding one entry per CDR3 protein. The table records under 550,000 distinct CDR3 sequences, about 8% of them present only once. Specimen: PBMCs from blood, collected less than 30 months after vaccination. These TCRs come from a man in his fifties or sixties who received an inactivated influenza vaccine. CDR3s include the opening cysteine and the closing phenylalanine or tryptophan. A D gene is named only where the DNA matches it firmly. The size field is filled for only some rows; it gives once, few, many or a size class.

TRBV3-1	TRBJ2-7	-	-	TGTGCCAGCAGCCCAGGTCTGATATCCTACGAGCAGTACTTC	CASSPGLISYEQYF
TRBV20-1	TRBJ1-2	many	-	TGCAGTGCTCATCCCCCGGCAGGACCGAGCTGGGGCTACACCTTC	CSAHPPAGPSWGYTF
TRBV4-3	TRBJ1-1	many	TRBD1	TGCGCCAGCAGCCAGGGGACAGGGTTGAACACTGAAGCTTTCTTT	CASSQGTGLNTEAFF
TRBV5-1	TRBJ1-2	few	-	TGCGCCAGCAGCTTGGAATCAGGCCTAAAGGGTGGCTATGGCTACACCTTC	CASSLESGLKGGYGYTF
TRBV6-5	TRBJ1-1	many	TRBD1	TGTGCCAGCAGTTACTCGCAGACAGGGAAGGCTGAAGCTTTCTTT	CASSYSQTGKAEAFF
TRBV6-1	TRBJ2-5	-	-	TGTGCCAGCAGACGTACCCCCGGGACTCACCAAGAGACCCAGTACTTC	CASRRTPGTHQETQYF
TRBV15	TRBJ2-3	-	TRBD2	TGTGCCACCAGCAGAGAGGACCAGCGGGACTCTAGCACAGATATGCAGTATTTT	CATSREDQRDSSTDMQYF
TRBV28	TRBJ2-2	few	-	TGTGCCAGCAGCCTAGATGGGCAGGGCCGACACACCGGGGAGCTGTTTTTT	CASSLDGQGRHTGELFF
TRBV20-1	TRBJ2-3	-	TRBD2	TGCAGTACTAGAGATGCGTCGAGGTGGAGCGGGACGAGGGATACGCAGTATTTT	CSTRDASRWSGTRDTQYF
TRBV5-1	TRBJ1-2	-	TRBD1	TGCGCCAGCAGCCTGGGACAGGCGATAGCTAACTATGGCTACACCTTC	CASSLGQAIANYGYTF
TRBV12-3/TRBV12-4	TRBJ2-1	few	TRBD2	TGTGCCAGCAGTTTAGGGACTAGCGGAATGAGCTCCTACAATGAGCAGTTCTTC	CASSLGTSGMSSYNEQFF
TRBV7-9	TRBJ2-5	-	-	TGTGCCAGCAGCTTAGTGGCAGGGGAACAAGAGACCCAGTACTTC	CASSLVAGEQETQYF
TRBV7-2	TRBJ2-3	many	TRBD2	TGTGCCAGCAGCTTAGCCCTGACTAGCGGGAACACAGATACGCAGTATTTT	CASSLALTSGNTDTQYF
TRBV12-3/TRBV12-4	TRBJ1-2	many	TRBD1	TGTGCCAGCGGGACAGACTATGGCTACACCTTC	CASGTDYGYTF
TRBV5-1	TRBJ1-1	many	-	TGCGCCAGCAGCGACCAGGGGAACACTGAAGCTTTCTTT	CASSDQGNTEAFF
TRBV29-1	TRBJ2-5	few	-	TGCAGCGTTATGGTAACAGGCGGAGGAGAGACCCAGTACTTC	CSVMVTGGGETQYF
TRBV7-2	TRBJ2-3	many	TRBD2	TGTGCCAGCAGCCGGACTAGCGGGAGGAAGGATACGCAGTATTTT	CASSRTSGRKDTQYF
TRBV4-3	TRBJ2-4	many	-	TGCGCCAGCAGCCAAGATATTTGGGGAGAAAACATTCAGTACTTC	CASSQDIWGENIQYF
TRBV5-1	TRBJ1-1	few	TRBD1	TGCGCCAGCAGCCCGGAGACAGGGGCCACCGCTACTTTCTTT	CASSPETGATATFF
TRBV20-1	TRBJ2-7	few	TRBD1	TGCAGTGCTGCGCCCGGGACAGGCTCCTACGAGCAGTACTTC	CSAAPGTGSYEQYF
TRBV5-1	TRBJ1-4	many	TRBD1	TGCGCCAGCAGGAGACAGGGCGGTGAAAAACTGTTTTTT	CASRRQGGEKLFF
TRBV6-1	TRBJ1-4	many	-	TGTGCCAGCAGCGCCTCAGAAAAACTGTTTTTT	CASSASEKLFF
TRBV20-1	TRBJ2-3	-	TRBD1	TGCAGTGCTAGAGCAGGGGGCTATGTGACAGATACGCAGTATTTT	CSARAGGYVTDTQYF
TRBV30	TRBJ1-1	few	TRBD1	TGTGCCTGTCTTCAGGGGGGCACTGAAGCTTTCTTT	CACLQGGTEAFF